This entry describes one T cell receptor (beta chain). What it binds is not known. Over chemoradiotherapy, repertoires were sampled more than once. Germline CDR1 MNHEY, CDR2 SMNVEV (reference sequence). This CDR3 spans 18 amino acids. Trimming stripped 3 bases from V and 2 bases from J, with 20 bases between. Here immunoSEQ multiplex PCR was the method, and the copy in TCRdb shows in-frame clones only, minus some. Here the sample spans 29,000 or so clones, over 90% being singletons. The source of the sample is a study of chemoradiotherapy in HPV16-positive cancers. Across the study: Candidate HPV-specific T-cell clones and common TCR motifs came from functional assays in two HPV16-positive patients.

Regarding the study as a whole: Candidate HPV-specific clones and E7-related TCR motifs grew in tumor during treatment.

The chain has TRBV27 and TRBJ1-3, with D possibly TRBD1 on 6 matching bases. The sample was blood, taken from a patient who underwent chemoradiotherapy. The TCR was taken from a human donor with HPV-associated anogenital cancer. As DNA, the CDR3 is TGTGCCAGCAGTTTGCCCCCCGGTCTTCAGGGGACTGGAAACACCATATATTTT. This gives the protein CASSLPPGLQGTGNTIYF.